This TCR beta chain was recorded in a study of blood T cell repertoires in COVID-19. Study information: COVID-19 samples, acute and convalescent, were from the United States, Italy and Spain. PBMCs, B-cell-depleted T cells, or T cells were the source of the cDNA or gDNA that made up the material.

Germline CDR1 is SGHVS and CDR2 is FNYEAQ. V shed 5 bases, J shed 1 base, and the junction held 9 bases outside the gene matches. The CDR3 loop spans 16 amino acids. Original handling: For nucleated cells, counts were estimated from reference gene primer amplification. Here immunoSEQ multiplex PCR was the method, and the copy in TCRdb shows in-frame clones only, minus some. V, J and clone size reflect that table, while D and trimming were determined from the DNA. The top ten hold about 1.8% of the sample, which has about 110,000 clones, about two thirds seen once. This TCR was recovered from a woman aged 40 to 55 with acute or convalescent COVID-19. The sequenced material came from peripheral blood. This chain links TRBV7-6 with TRBJ2-7; 9 bases are shared with TRBD1. CDR3 DNA: TGTGCCAGCAGCCCCGTGGGGGGACAGGGTTCCTACGAGCAGTACTTC. Encoded protein: CASSPVGGQGSYEQYF. The variable domain in full, with the rest retrieved from reference TRBV7-6 and TRBJ2-7, is GAGVSQSPRYKVTKRGQDVALRCDPISGHVSLYWYRQALGQGPEFLTYFNYEAQQDKSGLPNDRFSAERPEGSISTLTIQRTEQRDSAMYRCASSPVGGQGSYEQYFGPGTRLTVT.